Listed below are T cell receptor beta chains from one sample, sequenced in a study of siplizumab effects on memory and regulatory T cells. Assay used: immunoSEQ multiplex PCR; TCRdb lists only in-frame clones, some missing. The sample has 70,000 to 90,000 clones; approximately 90% are singletons. Sequenced input: CD4+ T cells sorted from blood. These receptors were obtained from a human donor in good health. The CDR3 runs from the conserved cysteine through the conserved F or W. Fields, in order: V gene, J gene, clone size, D gene, CDR3 DNA, CDR3 protein. The D gene is left open where the match is weak. Clone size, where shown, is once, few, many, or a class for clones that have expanded.

>TRBV7-9|TRBJ1-1|.|.
TGTGCCAGCAGCTCCGGTCGGGAAGCTTTCTTT
CASSSGREAFF
>TRBV7-9|TRBJ1-1|.|.
TGTGCCAGCAGCTTAGGTTCGGGGGGGACTGAAGCTTTCTTT
CASSLGSGGTEAFF
>TRBV9|TRBJ1-5|once|.
TGTGCCAGCAGCGCCCGAGGAAGTAATCAGCCCCAGCATTTT
CASSARGSNQPQHF
>TRBV9|TRBJ2-5|.|.
TGTGCCAGCAGCGTAAACATCCTCAGCCAAGAGACCCAGTACTTC
CASSVNILSQETQYF
>TRBV5-4|TRBJ1-2|.|.
TGTGCCAGCAGCTTTTCCCAGGGCAACTATGGCTACACCTTC
CASSFSQGNYGYTF
>TRBV10-3|TRBJ1-5|.|.
TGTGCCACTCGAGGCCAAACAGGGTCCAGCAATCAGCCCCAGCATTTT
CATRGQTGSSNQPQHF
>TRBV28|TRBJ2-7|.|.
TGTGCCAGCACCCTCCACGGCGGGTCCTACGAGCAGTACTTC
CASTLHGGSYEQYF
>TRBV6-1|TRBJ2-5|.|.
TGTGCCAGCAGTGAATCTACCGGCGTCCAGACCCAGTACTTC
CASSESTGVQTQYF
>TRBV5-1|TRBJ2-4|.|TRBD1
TGCGCCAGCAGCTTGGGACAGGGAATAGCCAAAAACATTCAGTACTTC
CASSLGQGIAKNIQYF
>TRBV28|TRBJ2-3|.|TRBD2
TGTGCCAGCAGTCTGGGACTAGCGGAGAGCACAGATACGCAGTATTTT
CASSLGLAESTDTQYF
>TRBV6-4|TRBJ2-1|.|TRBD1
TGTGCCAGCAGTGAGGTCTCCGGGACAGGGCTCTACAATGAGCAGTTCTTC
CASSEVSGTGLYNEQFF
>TRBV6-1|TRBJ1-3|once|.
TGTGCCAGCTCATCCGGAAGCTCTGGAAACACCATATATTTT
CASSSGSSGNTIYF
>TRBV19|TRBJ2-5|.|.
TGTGCCAGTAGTATCAGCGGCCAAGAGACCCAGTACTTC
CASSISGQETQYF
>TRBV6-1|TRBJ2-3|.|.
TGTGCCAGCAGTGAAGTACTTTCTGGGGGGACAGATACGCAGTATTTT
CASSEVLSGGTDTQYF
>TRBV15|TRBJ2-2|.|TRBD2
TGTGCCACCAGGCGGGAGATCGCCGGGGAGCTGTTTTTT
CATRREIAGELFF
>TRBV30|TRBJ1-3|.|.
TGTGCCTGGAGTGTACAGGGTACTGGAAACACCATATATTTT
CAWSVQGTGNTIYF
>TRBV6-6|TRBJ2-7|.|TRBD1
TGTGCCAGCAGACCGACAGGGGTTTGGGAGCAGTACTTC
CASRPTGVWEQYF
>TRBV6-5|TRBJ2-7|.|.
TGTGCCAGCAGTTACAGGACGGACTCCTACGAGCAGTACTTC
CASSYRTDSYEQYF
>TRBV7-2|TRBJ1-1|few|.
TGTGCCAGCAGTTCGGACGGGAACACTGAAGCTTTCTTT
CASSSDGNTEAFF
>TRBV18|TRBJ2-2|.|TRBD1
TGTGCCAGCTCACCCATCGACAGGGACACCGGGGAGCTGTTTTTT
CASSPIDRDTGELFF
>TRBV6-6|TRBJ2-1|few|TRBD2
TGTGCCAGCAGGGCCGGGACTAGCGGATACAATGAGCAGTTCTTC
CASRAGTSGYNEQFF
>TRBV19|TRBJ2-5|.|.
TGTGCCAGTAGTATAGGCAGGGGGGGAGAGACCCAGTACTTC
CASSIGRGGETQYF
>TRBV4-2|TRBJ1-1|.|.
TGTGCCAGCAGCCAAGATCCCCCCCGGAGGGACACTGAAGCTTTCTTT
CASSQDPPRRDTEAFF
>TRBV29-1|TRBJ2-1|.|TRBD2
TGCAGCGTTGAACCTAGCGGGAGGGTCAATGAGCAGTTCTTC
CSVEPSGRVNEQFF
>TRBV7-3|TRBJ2-1|.|.
TGTGCCAGCAGCTTAACGTTCCCGGGCAATGAGCAGTTCTTC
CASSLTFPGNEQFF
>TRBV5-1|TRBJ2-1|.|TRBD2
TGCGCCAGCAGCCCCGAAGTAGCGGGAGTAAGTGAGCAGTTCTTC
CASSPEVAGVSEQFF
>TRBV5-1|TRBJ2-5|.|TRBD2
TGCGCCAGCAGCTCGACCAATGGACTAGCGGGATATGAGACCCAGTACTTC
CASSSTNGLAGYETQYF
>TRBV5-1|TRBJ2-7|.|.
TGCGCCAGCAGCTTGAGGCTTTCCTACGAGCAGTACTTC
CASSLRLSYEQYF
>TRBV15|TRBJ1-5|.|.
TGTGCCACCAGCAGAGAAAACAGAGGGGTTCAGCCCCAGCATTTT
CATSRENRGVQPQHF
>TRBV4-1|TRBJ2-7|.|TRBD2
TGCGCCAGCAGCCAACCGACTAGCAAAAACTACGAGCAGTACTTC
CASSQPTSKNYEQYF
>TRBV4-3|TRBJ1-5|.|.
TGCGCCAGCAGCCAGTTACGACATCAGCCCCAGCATTTT
CASSQLRHQPQHF
>TRBV2|TRBJ2-3|.|TRBD1
TGTGCCAGCAGAGCTGACAGGGTTGCAGATACGCAGTATTTT
CASRADRVADTQYF
>TRBV9|TRBJ1-6|.|TRBD1
TGTGCCAGCAGCGTAGGACAGGGAAGGTCACCCCTCCACTTT
CASSVGQGRSPLHF
>TRBV6-5|TRBJ2-3|.|.
TGTGCCAGCTTCCAAGACCACACAGATACGCAGTATTTT
CASFQDHTDTQYF
>TRBV7-3|TRBJ2-1|once|TRBD2
TGTGCCAGCAGCGATGGACTAGCGGGAGTCAATGAGCAGTTCTTC
CASSDGLAGVNEQFF
>TRBV18|TRBJ1-3|.|.
TGTGCCAGCTCACCAAATACGGGCAGGTCTGGAAACACCATATATTTT
CASSPNTGRSGNTIYF
>TRBV4-1|TRBJ1-5|.|.
TGCGCCAGCAGCCAAGATGCGACAAATCATCAGCCCCAGCATTTT
CASSQDATNHQPQHF
>TRBV2|TRBJ2-5|once|TRBD1
TGTGCCAGCAGGGAGACAGGGGGCGCTGGGACCCAGTACTTC
CASRETGGAGTQYF
>TRBV15|TRBJ2-4|.|TRBD1
TGTGCCACCAGCACTGGGACAGGGAGGTGGGGAAACATTCAGTACTTC
CATSTGTGRWGNIQYF
>TRBV20-1|TRBJ2-7|.|.
TGCAGTGCTACTGGGCGTGAGCAGTACTTC
CSATGREQYF
>TRBV18|TRBJ1-1|.|TRBD1
TGTGCCAGCTCACCCAGGACAGGGGGCTCAAACACTGAAGCTTTCTTT
CASSPRTGGSNTEAFF
>TRBV7-9|TRBJ2-1|few|TRBD1
TGTGCCAGCAGCCTCACTTTAACCGACAGGGGGAAATCTCAGGGTGAGCAGTTCTTC
CASSLTLTDRGKSQGEQFF
>TRBV29-1|TRBJ2-5|.|.
TGCAGCGTTAGAGTTTCGGAGACCCAGTACTTC
CSVRVSETQYF